The 22 T cell receptor beta chains reported below all come from one sample, sequenced in a study of control samples from healthy donors and cancer patients. Profiled with immunoSEQ multiplex PCR; TCRdb holds only in-frame clones, not every one. The sample has about 44,000 clones; about 90% are singletons. Sequencing used PBMCs. The receptors stem from a woman aged 60-75 years with lung cancer.

The genes are TRBV6-5 and TRBJ2-5, with a weak D call TRBD2 (6 bases). The V gene lost 8 bases and the J gene lost 5 bases, with 15 bases spanning the gap. CDR3 length equals 13 residues. Germline V CDR1 and CDR2: MNHEY, SVGAGI. The CDR3 region is CASRWVEGETQYF. The CDR3 coding sequence is TGTGCCAGCCGCTGGGTGGAGGGGGAGACCCAGTACTTC.

The genes are TRBV7-2 and TRBJ2-7; tentatively, D is TRBD2 (5 bases). There are 14 residues in the CDR3. The V and J ends lost 6 bases and 0 bases respectively, with 12 bases between them. Germline V CDR1 and CDR2: SGHTA, FQGNSA. CDR3 nucleotides: TGTGCCAGCAGTGGACTTCAAGCCTCCTACGAGCAGTACTTC. Amino acid sequence: CASSGLQASYEQYF. The variable domain in full, with the rest retrieved from reference TRBV7-2 and TRBJ2-7, is GAGVSQSPSNKVTEKGKDVELRCDPISGHTALYWYRQSLGQGLEFLIYFQGNSAPDKSGLPSDRFSAERTGGSVSTLTIQRTQQEDSAVYLCASSGLQASYEQYFGPGTRLTVT.

The V gene is TRBV24-1, the J gene TRBJ2-3, with 11 bases that match TRBD2. Trimming at V came to 3 bases and at J to 4 bases, leaving 11 bases not matched to a gene. Looked up from germline, CDR1 is KGHDR and CDR2 is SFDVKD. This CDR3 has 18 residues. The CDR3 sequence is CATSDRASGRMLSDTQYF. Written as DNA, the CDR3 is TGTGCCACCAGTGATCGAGCTAGCGGGAGGATGTTGTCAGATACGCAGTATTTT.

The CDR3 nucleotides read TGTGCCAGCAGGACAGCCTCTGGAAACACCATATATTTT. Protein sequence: CASRTASGNTIYF. This sequence joins TRBV6-5 and TRBJ1-3; D may be TRBD1 (5 bases). The CDR3 has 13 amino acids. The germline V gene has CDR1 MNHEY and CDR2 SVGAGI. Deletions cut 6 bases from V and 0 bases from J, with 6 bases between.

The chain employs TRBV4-3 and TRBJ1-2; D is ambiguous. CDR3 length equals 14 residues. The V end was cut by 4 bases, the J end by 3 bases, with 12 bases between. CDR1 is LGHNA and CDR2 is YSLEER in the germline V gene. The DNA for the CDR3 is TGCGCCAGCAGCCTTAACCGGGGTCACTATGGCTACACCTTC. Protein product: CASSLNRGHYGYTF.

Only one count was recorded for this clone. The chain combines TRBV3-1 (or the pseudogene TRBV3-2) with TRBJ2-1, with 9 bases identical to TRBD2. CDR3 length: 15 residues. Germline trimming cut 0 bases from V and 8 bases from J; bases unmatched to any gene: 5. Germline V gene sequence: CDR1 LGHDT, CDR2 YNNKEL (reference sequence). The CDR3 bases are TGTGCCAGCAGCCAAGATGGAGCGGGAGGCGATGAGCAGTTCTTC. Translated, it gives CASSQDGAGGDEQFF.

This chain uses TRBV2 with TRBJ1-2, with 7 bases aligning to TRBD1. This CDR3 contains 12 residues. The V gene end was trimmed by 7 bases and the J gene end by 8 bases; junction bases not matched to a gene: 7. Germline V gene lookup returns CDR1 SNHLY and CDR2 FYNNEI. CDR3 sequence: CASKDDRDGYTF. Written as DNA, the CDR3 is TGTGCCAGCAAGGACGACAGGGACGGCTACACCTTC.

In DNA form, the CDR3 reads TGTGCCAGCAGTTACTTGCGCTATATAAACACCGGGGAGCTGTTTTTT. It specifies CASSYLRYINTGELFF. The rearrangement uses TRBV6-5 and TRBJ2-2; no clear D gene. The length of the CDR3 is 16 residues. Trimming took 1 base from V and 2 from J, leaving 11 bases between them. CDR1 and CDR2 from the germline V gene are MNHEY and SVGAGI.

J is TRBJ1-5 and V is TRBV24-1; D uncertain. CDR1 is KGHDR, CDR2 SFDVKD, per germline. This CDR3 has 13 amino acids. V was cut by 9 bases and J by 1 base, with 9 bases left in between. DNA of the CDR3: TGTGCCACCGCGCGAAGCAGCAATCAGCCCCAGCATTTT. This gives the protein CATARSSNQPQHF.

The V gene is TRBV7-3, the J gene TRBJ2-3; D might be TRBD2 (5 bases). This CDR3 is built from 14 residues. Per germline, CDR1 SGHTA and CDR2 FQGTGA. Trimming removed 4 bases at V and 2 bases at J, with 10 bases between. DNA for the CDR3: TGTGCCAGCAGCTCCATGACTACCACAGATACGCAGTATTTT. Its protein product is CASSSMTTTDTQYF.

The genes are TRBV7-9 and TRBJ2-7; 7 bases agree with TRBD1. This CDR3 is 14 amino acids long. Germline assignment: CDR1 SEHNR and CDR2 FQNEAQ (reference sequence). The V and J ends lost 5 bases and 2 bases, in that order; junction bases with no gene match: 6. The CDR3: CASSHTGAAYEQYF. As DNA, the CDR3 is TGTGCCAGCAGCCATACAGGGGCCGCCTACGAGCAGTACTTC.

This clone has just a few counts. V gene TRBV2 combines with J gene TRBJ1-2; D not certain. The CDR3 loop spans 11 amino acids. V lost 7 bases to trimming and J lost 3 bases, with 6 bases between them. Germline values: CDR1 SNHLY, CDR2 FYNNEI. This CDR3 reads CASNRDYGYTF. CDR3 bases: TGTGCCAGCAATCGGGACTATGGCTACACCTTC.

This clone was detected only once. The chain employs TRBV27 and TRBJ1-1, with D hard to call. The V gene lost 3 bases and the J gene lost 1 base, with 6 bases spanning the gap. Germline assignment: CDR1 MNHEY and CDR2 SMNVEV (reference sequence). The CDR3 is 13 residues long. Written as DNA, the CDR3 is TGTGCCAGCAGTTTGCACCCGAACACTGAAGCTTTCTTT. This encodes CASSLHPNTEAFF.

This rearrangement joins TRBV10-3 to TRBJ2-7; D is ambiguous. The CDR3 runs to 11 residues. The germline V gene encodes CDR1 ENHRY and CDR2 SYGVKD. The V gene lost 6 bases and the J gene lost 4 bases, with 7 bases spanning the gap. The CDR3 sequence is CAISLSYEQYF. In DNA, the CDR3 is TGTGCCATCAGCCTTAGTTACGAGCAGTACTTC.

J is TRBJ2-1 and V is TRBV5-1; D unclear. With 4 bases removed from V and 5 bases from J, the gap between germline ends came to 13 bases. Germline V gene data show CDR1 as SGHRS and CDR2 as YFSETQ. The CDR3 is 14 residues long. In nucleotides, the CDR3 is TGCGCCAGCAGCCCGAGACTCGCGGACAATGAGCAGTTCTTC. Translation gives CASSPRLADNEQFF.

This clone was detected once. The V call is TRBV18, the J call TRBJ2-1, with D perhaps matching TRBD1 or TRBD2 (7 bases each). Germline lookup yields CDR1 KGHSH and CDR2 LQKENI. The CDR3 loop spans 13 amino acids. V lost 8 bases, J lost 6 bases, and 14 bases lay in between. The CDR3, as DNA: TGTGCCAGCCAGGGGGGCGGGAGCAATGAGCAGTTCTTC. This sequence encodes CASQGGGSNEQFF.

A few counts support this clone. The V and J genes are TRBV5-1 and TRBJ1-1; D not resolved. The CDR3 totals 15 residues. Trimming stripped 4 bases from V and 0 bases from J, with 13 bases between. Germline V lookup: CDR1 SGHRS, CDR2 YFSETQ. CDR3: CASSKTPSVNTEAFF. CDR3 DNA sequence: TGCGCCAGCAGCAAGACACCATCCGTGAACACTGAAGCTTTCTTT.

In nucleotides, the CDR3 is TGTGCCAGCAGCCGAAAGCGTGTGGGACAACTACTCATAAACTATGGCTACACCTTC. It encodes CASSRKRVGQLLINYGYTF. The chain uses TRBV3-1 (or the pseudogene TRBV3-2) and TRBJ1-2, with TRBD1 as a possible D gene (6 bases). Trimming stripped 4 bases from V and 2 bases from J, with 26 bases between. Germline loops: CDR1 LGHDT, CDR2 YNNKEL (reference sequence). The CDR3 loop spans 19 amino acids.

This sequence joins TRBV10-3 and TRBJ1-1; D is uncertain. Trimming pared 0 bases from V and 3 bases from J, leaving 5 bases between. The CDR3 sequence is 13 residues long. Per germline, CDR1 ENHRY and CDR2 SYGVKD. CDR3: CAISESTYTEAFF. CDR3 in DNA: TGTGCCATCAGTGAGTCTACTTACACTGAAGCTTTCTTT.

V gene TRBV7-3 combines with J gene TRBJ2-1, with D possibly TRBD1 on 5 matching bases. The CDR3 runs 14 residues. V lost 1 base to trimming and J lost 10 bases, with 14 bases between them. Germline values: CDR1 SGHTA, CDR2 FQGTGA. DNA of the CDR3: TGTGCCAGCAGCTTAAATAGTGACAGTCTAGAGCAGTTCTTC. Protein sequence: CASSLNSDSLEQFF. The full variable domain, its missing parts supplied by reference TRBV7-3 and TRBJ2-1, is GAGVSQTPSNKVTEKGKYVELRCDPISGHTALYWYRQSLGQGPEFLIYFQGTGAADDSGLPNDRFFAVRPEGSVSTLKIQRTERGDSAVYLCASSLNSDSLEQFFGPGTRLTVL.

The chain is built from TRBV9 and TRBJ1-1, with D possibly TRBD1 on 5 matching bases. This CDR3 comprises 16 residues. V was pared by 0 bases and J by 0 bases, with 12 bases between. Germline lookup yields CDR1 SGDLS and CDR2 YYNGEE. The CDR3 here is CASSVGPTVMNTEAFF. CDR3 coding DNA: TGTGCCAGCAGCGTAGGTCCGACAGTAATGAACACTGAAGCTTTCTTT.

The CDR3 reads CASSRGLAGAYNEQFF. CDR3 sequence (DNA): TGTGCCAGCAGCCGCGGACTAGCGGGAGCGTACAATGAGCAGTTCTTC. The rearrangement joins TRBV3-1 (or the pseudogene TRBV3-2) to TRBJ2-1; TRBD2 matches 13 bases. CDR1 is LGHDT and CDR2 is YNNKEL in the germline V gene (reference sequence). This CDR3 has 16 residues. V lost 4 bases and J lost 4; bases outside the gene matches: 4.